These 21 T cell receptor beta chains share one sample of origin, sequenced in a study of T cells in Graves' hyperthyroidism and ophthalmopathy. TCR beta CDR3 region amplification was performed from RNA transcripts. TCR CDR3 regions were first amplified by RT-PCR with HTBI primers. TCRdb used MiXCR to reprocess the multiplex PCR reads, holding one entry per CDR3 protein. Altogether a few hundred thousand distinct CDR3 sequences are present, around 14% being singletons, with the ten largest covering 4.5% to 6%. Sequenced sample: blood. Receptors were obtained from a woman aged 25 to 39 with Graves' hyperthyroidism that later progressed to Graves' ophthalmopathy.

This clonotype has ten or more counts. The chain links TRBV19 to TRBJ1-1; no clear D gene. Germline CDR1 LNHDA, CDR2 SQIVND (reference sequence). This CDR3 region has 15 residues. V lost 3 bases and J lost 0, with 11 bases in between. The CDR3 protein is CASSIGKGLNTEAFF. In DNA, the CDR3 is TGTGCCAGTAGTATCGGCAAAGGCTTGAACACTGAAGCTTTCTTT.

This clonotype was observed at least ten times. This sequence joins TRBV30 and TRBJ2-7, with D perhaps TRBD1 or TRBD2 (5 bases each). This CDR3 comprises 15 residues. V lost 0 bases and J lost 1, with 13 bases in between. Germline-derived CDR1 and CDR2 are GTSNPN and SVGIG (reference sequence). In DNA, the CDR3 is TGTGCCTGGAGTGTCGGGCCAGGGAGTTCCTACGAGCAGTACTTC. Amino acid sequence: CAWSVGPGSSYEQYF.

This chain joins TRBV11-3 and TRBJ2-4; D may be TRBD1 (5 bases). Germline V lookup: CDR1 SGHNT, CDR2 YENEEA. V dropped 5 bases and J dropped 0 bases, with 11 bases sitting between them. This CDR3 contains 15 residues. CDR3 bases: TGTGCCAGCAGCGTAATACAGGTAGCCAAAAACATTCAGTACTTC. It translates to CASSVIQVAKNIQYF.

On this clonotype: A much more abundant neighbour one base away suggests this may be a read error. This sequence joins TRBV27 and TRBJ1-5; 7 nucleotides align to TRBD1. Germline V gene sequence: CDR1 MNHEY, CDR2 SMNVEV (reference sequence). Losses at the gene ends were 8 bases for V and 3 bases for J; bases not matched to a gene: 25. This CDR3 has 20 residues. The CDR3 bases are TGTGCCAGCGGCCAGAAGCTGGCCAGACGCACAGGGGAAAACAATCAGCCCCAGCATTTT. It codes for CASGQKLARRTGENNQPQHF.

The chain links TRBV30 to TRBJ2-3; the D gene is possibly TRBD2 (5 bases). The CDR3 runs to 13 residues. Germline CDR1 is GTSNPN and CDR2 is SVGIG (reference sequence). Deletions cut 8 bases from V and 2 bases from J, with 14 bases between. The CDR3 DNA follows: TGTGCCCTCACTAGTGCTAACACAGATACGCAGTATTTT. It specifies CALTSANTDTQYF.

The rearrangement joins TRBV20-1 to TRBJ2-7; a weak D match, TRBD2 (5 bases). The CDR3 is 14 residues long. V was pared by 2 bases and J by 2 bases, with 13 bases between. Per germline, CDR1 DFQATT and CDR2 SNEGSKA (reference sequence). The DNA of the CDR3 is TGCAGTGCTAGATCCCCCACCGGGACCTACGAGCAGTACTTC. It translates to CSARSPTGTYEQYF.

This clonotype was picked up many times. V gene TRBV12-3 or TRBV12-4 combines with J gene TRBJ2-1; 7 positions agree with TRBD2. V lost 5 bases and J lost 5; bases outside the gene matches: 6. This CDR3 spans 14 amino acids. The CDR3 DNA follows: TGTGCCAGCAGTCCCGGACTAGGGAACAATGAGCAGTTCTTC. It yields the protein CASSPGLGNNEQFF.

This sequence joins TRBV28 and TRBJ1-3, with 10 bases identical to TRBD1. V shed 4 bases and J 2 bases; nucleotides not matched to a gene: 8. This CDR3 comprises 17 residues. The germline V gene encodes CDR1 MDHEN and CDR2 SYDVKM. The CDR3: CASSSAAGTGAGNTIYF. DNA of the CDR3: TGTGCCAGCAGTTCGGCGGCCGGGACAGGGGCTGGAAACACCATATATTTT.

This clonotype occurred a few times. This rearrangement joins TRBV20-1 to TRBJ2-1; TRBD1 is a possible D gene (5 bases). Germline V gene lookup returns CDR1 DFQATT and CDR2 SNEGSKA (reference sequence). Trimming took 8 bases from V and 6 from J, leaving 26 bases between them. The CDR3 extends over 16 amino acids. The CDR3, as DNA: TGCAGTCCCCAGAAGTGGGGCGGAAACCCCTTCAATGAGCAGTTCTTC. Translation: CSPQKWGGNPFNEQFF.

Only a few counts were recorded for this clonotype. V and J are TRBV27 and TRBJ1-5, with D perhaps matching TRBD1 (5 bases). The CDR3 spans 17 residues. The V gene lost 1 base and the J gene lost 5 bases, with 18 bases spanning the gap. Germline V gives CDR1 MNHEY, CDR2 SMNVEV (reference sequence). CDR3 sequence (DNA): TGTGCCAGCAGTTTATGGGGAGGCAGGGCTTTTTATCAGCCCCAGCATTTT. Translation: CASSLWGGRAFYQPQHF.

This clonotype was seen more than once but under ten times. The J gene is TRBJ2-3, the V gene TRBV4-1; TRBD2 matches 9 bases. The CDR3 extends over 15 amino acids. In germline, CDR1 is MGHRA, CDR2 YSYEKL. V was clipped by 1 base and J by 2 bases; unmatched bases: 1. In nucleotides, the CDR3 is TGCGCCAGCAGCCAAGTAGCGGGAGACACAGATACGCAGTATTTT. Its translation is CASSQVAGDTDTQYF.

The chain combines TRBV2 with TRBJ2-6; a possible D gene is TRBD2 (6 bases). Deletions cut 4 bases from V and 2 bases from J, with 9 bases between. Germline V lookup: CDR1 SNHLY, CDR2 FYNNEI. The CDR3 consists of 15 residues. The CDR3 loop reads CASSGPGAGANVLTF. Written as DNA, the CDR3 is TGTGCCAGCAGTGGCCCGGGGGCTGGGGCCAACGTCCTGACTTTC.

The rearrangement joins TRBV27 to TRBJ1-2; D is unresolved. This CDR3 has 15 amino acids. The germline gives CDR1 MNHEY, CDR2 SMNVEV (reference sequence). The V end was cut by 2 bases, the J end by 3 bases, with 13 bases between. The CDR3 spells CASSLSSAGHYGYTF. DNA for the CDR3: TGTGCCAGCAGTTTAAGCTCAGCCGGACACTATGGCTACACCTTC.

This clonotype was counted many times. The CDR3 is CASRYGSYEQYF. The CDR3 coding sequence is TGTGCCAGCAGATACGGCTCCTACGAGCAGTACTTC. This chain connects TRBV2 to TRBJ2-7; D is unclear. Trimming shortened V by 6 bases and J by 0 bases, and 6 bases separated the two germline ends. Germline CDR1 and CDR2: SNHLY and FYNNEI. This CDR3 spans 12 amino acids.

The rearrangement joins TRBV27 to TRBJ1-1; D is ambiguous. Per germline, CDR1 MNHEY and CDR2 SMNVEV (reference sequence). The V and J ends lost 5 bases and 1 base respectively, with 11 bases between them. The length of the CDR3 is 14 residues. In nucleotides, the CDR3 is TGTGCCAGCAGTCCCCGGACTGAGAACACTGAAGCTTTCTTT. Translated, it gives CASSPRTENTEAFF.

This clonotype was seen at least ten times. The J gene is TRBJ1-1, the V gene TRBV12-3 or TRBV12-4; unclear D gene. The CDR3 is 13 residues long. Trimming pared 10 bases from V and 1 base from J, leaving 13 bases between. The CDR3 DNA is TGTGCCACCCTCCGGTGGGGGAACACTGAAGCTTTCTTT. Protein: CATLRWGNTEAFF.

In this sample, this clonotype turned up a few times. CDR3 sequence (DNA): TGCAGTGCTGGGGGACTAGCGGGAGGCCTCCGCTTACAAGAGACCCAGTACTTC. It translates to CSAGGLAGGLRLQETQYF. The chain links TRBV20-1 to TRBJ2-5, with TRBD2 matching over 15 bases. In germline, CDR1 is DFQATT, CDR2 SNEGSKA (reference sequence). The CDR3 totals 18 residues. The junction had 12 bases not matched to a gene; V was cut back by 5 bases and J by 2 bases.

In this sample, this clonotype turned up many times. The gene calls are TRBV12-3 or TRBV12-4 and TRBJ2-4; no clear D gene. V was trimmed by 5 bases and J by 0 bases, leaving 8 bases between them. The length of the CDR3 is 14 residues. CDR3 coding DNA: TGTGCCAGCAGTCCTCAGGTAGCCAAAAACATTCAGTACTTC. Encoded protein: CASSPQVAKNIQYF.

The rearrangement uses TRBV11-3 and TRBJ2-6; either TRBD1 or TRBD2 may supply D (5 bases each). With 1 base removed from V and 0 bases from J, the gap between germline ends came to 13 bases. Per germline, CDR1 SGHNT and CDR2 YENEEA. There are 18 residues in the CDR3. CDR3 protein: CASSLAGPTHSGANVLTF. In nucleotides, the CDR3 is TGTGCCAGCAGCTTAGCGGGACCTACGCACTCTGGGGCCAACGTCCTGACTTTC.

In its sample, this clonotype was seen many times. J is TRBJ2-4 and V is TRBV18; a weak D match, TRBD1 (6 bases). Trimming pared 3 bases from V and 4 bases from J, leaving 7 bases between. CDR3 length: 13 amino acids. Looked up from germline, CDR1 is KGHSH and CDR2 is LQKENI. The CDR3 DNA sequence: TGTGCCAGCTCACCCGGACAGAAAAACATTCAGTACTTC. Translating it yields CASSPGQKNIQYF. Looking up the rest from reference TRBV18 and TRBJ2-4 gives the full variable domain: NAGVMQNPRHLVRRRGQEARLRCSPMKGHSHVYWYRQLPEEGLKFMVYLQKENIIDESGMPKERFSAEFPKEGPSILRIQQVVRGDSAAYFCASSPGQKNIQYFGAGTRLSVL.

This clonotype was counted many times. The chain recombines TRBV7-2 with TRBJ2-2, with a tentative D call TRBD1 (6 bases). Trimming removed 3 bases from V and 7 bases from J, with 6 bases in between. CDR3 length equals 12 residues. Germline-derived CDR1 and CDR2 are SGHTA and FQGNSA. The CDR3 sequence: CASSFRGGELFF. CDR3 DNA sequence: TGTGCCAGCAGCTTCAGGGGCGGGGAGCTGTTTTTT.